A single sample is the source of the 10 T cell receptor beta chains below, sequenced in a study of cytomegalovirus exposure and HLA in healthy donors. The PCR contained 60 Vbeta and 13 Jbeta primers. Only in-frame clones appear in the TCRdb table, and some are missing; sequencing was by immunoSEQ multiplex PCR. The sample has around 200,000 clones, 70% to 85% seen once. The sequenced sample consisted of PBMCs. These receptors were collected from a girl aged 2 to 9 in good health and CMV-seronegative.

This chain connects TRBV5-5 to TRBJ2-7; 7 bases match TRBD2. J was trimmed by 3 bases and V by 5 bases; bases with no gene match: 2. Germline V gene sequence: CDR1 SGHKS, CDR2 YYEKEE (reference sequence). This CDR3 comprises 12 residues. CDR3 loop: CASRRENYEQYF. In nucleotides, the CDR3 is TGTGCCAGCAGGCGGGAGAACTACGAGCAGTACTTC. Drawing the rest from reference TRBV5-5 and TRBJ2-7, the complete variable domain is DAGVTQSPTHLIKTRGQQVTLRCSPISGHKSVSWYQQVLGQGPQFIFQYYEKEERGRGNFPDRFSARQFPNYSSELNVNALLLGDSALYLCASRRENYEQYFGPGTRLTVT.

This chain links TRBV11-1 with TRBJ2-3; D perhaps matches TRBD1 (5 bases). V lost 8 bases to trimming and J lost 8 bases, with 8 bases between them. The CDR3 is 10 amino acids. The germline V gene has CDR1 SGHAT and CDR2 FQDESV (reference sequence). CDR3 DNA sequence: TGTGCCAGCGACCAGGGTACGCAGTATTTT. It encodes CASDQGTQYF.

As concerns this clone: At one boundary the junction diverges from the germline segment, which might be a read error. V is TRBV7-9 and J is TRBJ1-3, with D hard to call. CDR1 is SEHNR, CDR2 FQNEAQ, per germline (reference sequence). The CDR3 loop spans 13 amino acids. The CDR3 region has the DNA TGTTCCAGCAGCGAACTACCCCGAAACACCATATATTTT. It translates to CSSSELPRNTIYF. Full variable domain (remainder filled in from reference TRBV7-9 and TRBJ1-3): DTGVSQNPRHKITKRGQNVTFRCDPISEHNRLYWYRQTLGQGPEFLTYFQNEAQLEKSRLLSDRFSAERPKGSFSTLEIQRTEQGDSAMYLCSSSELPRNTIYFGEGSWLTVV.

CDR3 sequence: CSVEDPDSPTEAFF. Written as DNA, the CDR3 is TGCAGCGTTGAAGATCCGGACAGCCCCACTGAAGCTTTCTTT. The chain employs TRBV29-1 and TRBJ1-1, with D maybe TRBD1 (6 bases). Trimming took off 0 bases at V and 4 bases at J, with 12 bases between the two ends. The CDR3 spans 14 residues. Looked up from germline, CDR1 is SQVTM and CDR2 is ANQGSEA. The full variable domain, in which reference TRBV29-1 and TRBJ1-1 provide the parts outside the CDR3, is SAVISQKPSRDICQRGTSLTIQCQVDSQVTMMFWYRQQPGQSLTLIATANQGSEATYESGFVIDKFPISRPNLTFSTLTVSNMSPEDSSIYLCSVEDPDSPTEAFFGQGTRLTVV.

This clone has more than one count but fewer than ten. The rearrangement links TRBV9 to TRBJ1-4; 7 bases match TRBD1. Germline values: CDR1 SGDLS, CDR2 YYNGEE. Trimming cost V 0 bases and J 16 bases; bases outside gene matches: 6. The CDR3 contains 12 residues. CDR3 in amino acids: CASSVEGGQPFF. The CDR3, as DNA: TGTGCCAGCAGCGTAGAGGGGGGACAGCCGTTTTTT.

CDR3 nucleotides: TGCGCCAGCAGCCTCAGTGGACAGGGGGGTTACGAGCAGTACTTC. It specifies CASSLSGQGGYEQYF. The chain has TRBV4-1 and TRBJ2-7; 10 bases map to TRBD1. Per the germline V gene, CDR1 is MGHRA and CDR2 is YSYEKL. The CDR3 is 15 amino acids. V dropped 4 bases and J dropped 4; count of bases not matched to a gene: 7.

This sequence joins TRBV19 and TRBJ2-1, with TRBD2 matching over 9 bases. This CDR3 has 15 residues. Germline CDR1 is LNHDA and CDR2 is SQIVND (reference sequence). V lost 7 bases to trimming and J lost 5 bases; unmatched junction nucleotides: 9. The DNA of the CDR3 is TGTGCCAGTAAAAAATTTAGCGGGGGAAACAATGAGCAGTTCTTC. It specifies CASKKFSGGNNEQFF.

This sequence joins TRBV30 and TRBJ1-1; 8 bases agree with TRBD1. Germline trimming cut 5 bases from V and 3 bases from J; bases unmatched to any gene: 5. This CDR3 has 13 amino acids. The germline gives CDR1 GTSNPN, CDR2 SVGIG (reference sequence). The CDR3 is CAWRQGTHTEAFF. The DNA for the CDR3 is TGTGCCTGGCGACAGGGGACGCACACTGAAGCTTTCTTT.

The V and J genes are TRBV7-9 and TRBJ2-1; the match to TRBD2 covers 10 bases. Germline V lookup: CDR1 SEHNR, CDR2 FQNEAQ (reference sequence). V lost 5 bases and J lost 9; bases outside the gene matches: 10. The CDR3 covers 15 residues. CDR3 DNA: TGTGCCAGCAGCGGACCGGGACTAGCGTCAGGTGAGCAGTTCTTC. As protein: CASSGPGLASGEQFF.

There are a few counts of this clone. The chain combines TRBV4-1 with TRBJ1-6; 9 nucleotides agree with TRBD1. Trimming cost V 3 bases and J 5 bases; bases outside gene matches: 5. Germline loops: CDR1 MGHRA, CDR2 YSYEKL. The CDR3 runs 16 residues. CDR3 amino acids: CASSQRTGDHNSPLHF. The CDR3 coding sequence is TGCGCCAGCAGCCAGAGGACAGGGGACCATAATTCACCCCTCCACTTT.